One and the same sample provided the 28 T cell receptor beta chains below, sequenced in a study of CD8 T cells in Susac syndrome. RNA, at roughly 0.5 to 1 ug, was reverse transcribed with random hexamers. TCRdb re-called the immunoSEQ multiplex PCR reads with MiXCR, one entry per CDR3 protein. The data hold about 440,000 distinct CDR3 sequences, with around 85% observed a single time. Specimen: CD8+ T cells from PBMCs. The receptors come from a human donor with multiple sclerosis.

The rearrangement uses TRBV7-9 and TRBJ1-1, with 7 bases matching TRBD1. Germline CDR1 is SEHNR and CDR2 is FQNEAQ (reference sequence). The length of the CDR3 is 13 residues. With 11 bases clipped from V and 1 base from J, the junction kept 7 bases outside the gene matches. The DNA of the CDR3 is TGTGCCCTAGGGAGGACAGGGAACACTGAAGCTTTCTTT. The encoded protein is CALGRTGNTEAFF.

The J gene is TRBJ1-2, the V gene TRBV18, with D maybe TRBD1 (5 bases). The ends were cut back, 8 bases at V and 4 bases at J, with 26 bases in the middle. Germline V gene lookup returns CDR1 KGHSH and CDR2 LQKENI. CDR3 length equals 17 residues. The CDR3 sequence is CASTTGPFRGLAYGYTF. The CDR3 DNA sequence: TGTGCCAGCACAACAGGCCCTTTTCGGGGATTGGCCTATGGCTACACCTTC.

The rearrangement joins TRBV7-6 to TRBJ2-3; 7 bases align to TRBD2. Unmatched junction bases numbered 7, after V lost 0 bases and J lost 4 bases. In germline, CDR1 is SGHVS, CDR2 FNYEAQ. The CDR3 covers 16 residues. Here the CDR3 DNA reads TGTGCCAGCAGCTTAGCGGGAGGGCCCGATTCAGATACGCAGTATTTT. Its protein is CASSLAGGPDSDTQYF.

In its sample, this clonotype was seen a few times. The chain employs TRBV4-1 and TRBJ1-1; a possible D gene is TRBD1 (5 bases). The CDR3 extends over 14 amino acids. V was trimmed by 0 bases and J by 1 base, leaving 6 bases between them. In germline, CDR1 is MGHRA, CDR2 YSYEKL. The CDR3 nucleotides read TGCGCCAGCAGCCAAGAACAGGAGAACACTGAAGCTTTCTTT. Its protein is CASSQEQENTEAFF.

The chain joins TRBV6-6 to TRBJ2-3; D ambiguous. Germline-derived CDR1 and CDR2 are MNHNY and SVGAGI (reference sequence). This CDR3 has 14 amino acids. V lost 4 bases and J 4 bases, leaving 12 bases between the germline ends. CDR3 amino acids: CASSLTATADTQYF. The CDR3 DNA reads as TGTGCCAGCAGTTTAACGGCCACAGCAGATACGCAGTATTTT.

V gene TRBV24-1 combines with J gene TRBJ1-5; a possible D gene is TRBD1 (6 bases). Germline V lookup: CDR1 KGHDR, CDR2 SFDVKD. The ends were cut back, 4 bases at V and 5 bases at J, with 17 bases in the middle. This CDR3 has 16 amino acids. This CDR3 is CATSDSGGGVDQPQHF. The CDR3 coding sequence is TGTGCCACCAGTGACTCCGGAGGGGGAGTGGATCAGCCCCAGCATTTT.

The rearrangement links TRBV10-1 to TRBJ2-1; D is unresolved. Trimming left V 2 bases short and J 11 bases short, with 4 bases between. The CDR3 sequence is 10 residues long. The germline V gene encodes CDR1 WNHNN and CDR2 SYGVQD (reference sequence). The CDR3: CASSEGQQFF. Written as DNA, the CDR3 is TGCGCCAGCAGTGAGGGACAGCAGTTCTTC.

This clonotype is a singleton in its sample. The rearrangement links TRBV20-1 to TRBJ1-1; unclear D gene. Trimming cost V 0 bases and J 7 bases, with 21 bases left between them. The CDR3 extends over 16 amino acids. Germline CDR1 and CDR2: DFQATT and SNEGSKA (reference sequence). Written as DNA, the CDR3 is TGCAGTGCTAGAGATAAAAGTTTTGGGGATTGGGATGAAGCTTTCTTT. It encodes CSARDKSFGDWDEAFF.

The chain recombines TRBV5-8 with TRBJ1-1, with 8 nucleotides matching TRBD1. The length of the CDR3 is 16 residues. CDR1 is SGHTS and CDR2 is YDEGEE in the germline V gene. The J segment lost 4 bases and the V segment lost 4 bases, leaving 12 bases of the junction unmatched. The CDR3 DNA follows: TGTGCCAGCAGCCAACGACAGGGGCCGAGGGTCACTGAAGCTTTCTTT. Translating gives CASSQRQGPRVTEAFF.

V is TRBV4-1 and J is TRBJ1-4; 9 bases fit TRBD1. The junction had 11 bases not matched to a gene; V was cut back by 4 bases and J by 8 bases. The CDR3 has 16 amino acids. CDR1 and CDR2 (germline): MGHRA, YSYEKL. CDR3 residues: CASSLYRTGEGEKLFF. For the CDR3, the DNA is TGCGCCAGCAGCCTATACCGGACAGGGGAGGGCGAAAAACTGTTTTTT.

The gene calls are TRBV19 and TRBJ1-5; 7 bases match TRBD1. Germline CDR1 LNHDA, CDR2 SQIVND (reference sequence). The junction had 10 bases not matched to a gene; V was cut back by 7 bases and J by 4 bases. This CDR3 has 15 residues. CDR3 nucleotides: TGTGCCAGTATTGAAAGACAGGGAGCGAATCAGCCCCAGCATTTT. Translating gives CASIERQGANQPQHF. Drawing the rest from reference TRBV19 and TRBJ1-5, the complete variable domain is DGGITQSPKYLFRKEGQNVTLSCEQNLNHDAMYWYRQDPGQGLRLIYYSQIVNDFQKGDIAEGYSVSREKKESFPLTVTSAQKNPTAFYLCASIERQGANQPQHFGDGTRLSIL.

This clonotype occurred once. This chain connects TRBV4-2 to TRBJ2-3; the D gene is possibly TRBD2 (5 bases). There are 17 residues in the CDR3. Trimming stripped 0 bases from V and 2 bases from J, with 15 bases between. CDR1 is LGHNA and CDR2 is YNFKEQ in the germline V gene. The CDR3 loop reads CASSQDLRWTPTDTQYF. Written as DNA, the CDR3 is TGTGCCAGCAGCCAAGATTTGCGGTGGACTCCCACAGATACGCAGTATTTT.

The chain employs TRBV27 and TRBJ2-1; D gene uncertain. The CDR3 loop spans 13 amino acids. V was cut by 8 bases and J by 6 bases, with 14 bases left in between. The germline CDR1 and CDR2 sequences are MNHEY and SMNVEV (reference sequence). CDR3 nucleotides: TGTGCCAGCTCCCCCTTTTGGGCCAATGAGCAGTTCTTC. Protein product: CASSPFWANEQFF.

This rearrangement joins TRBV20-1 to TRBJ1-2, with 9 bases lining up with TRBD1. V was clipped by 4 bases and J by 4 bases; unmatched bases: 4. The length of the CDR3 is 13 residues. CDR1 and CDR2 (germline): DFQATT, SNEGSKA (reference sequence). CDR3 sequence reads: CSATTGGVYGYTF. Written as DNA, the CDR3 is TGCAGTGCTACCACAGGGGGCGTCTATGGCTACACCTTC.

This clonotype has a single count. The rearrangement links TRBV3-1 to TRBJ2-3; D ambiguous. There are 17 residues in the CDR3. CDR1 LGHDT and CDR2 YNNKEL come from the germline V gene (reference sequence). Trimming shortened V by 0 bases and J by 2 bases, and 15 bases separated the two germline ends. As DNA, the CDR3 is TGTGCCAGCAGCCAAGATTGGGCAAACTCGTACACAGATACGCAGTATTTT. The encoded protein is CASSQDWANSYTDTQYF.

This clonotype was observed a handful of times. The chain carries TRBV5-1 and TRBJ2-7, with 8 bases that match TRBD1. V lost 0 bases and J lost 2; bases outside the gene matches: 1. Germline CDR1 and CDR2: SGHRS and YFSETQ. This CDR3 comprises 14 residues. The CDR3 is CASSLDRGAYEQYF. The CDR3 bases are TGCGCCAGCAGCTTGGACAGGGGGGCCTACGAGCAGTACTTC.

This rearrangement joins TRBV30 to TRBJ2-7; D unclear. There are 12 residues in the CDR3. Germline-derived CDR1 and CDR2 are GTSNPN and SVGIG (reference sequence). Trimming shortened V by 2 bases and J by 6 bases, and 11 bases separated the two germline ends. The CDR3 loop is CAWSQRVSEQYF. CDR3 coding DNA: TGTGCCTGGAGTCAGCGCGTCTCCGAGCAGTACTTC.

V usage is TRBV7-2 and J usage is TRBJ2-3, with a tentative D call TRBD1 (5 bases). CDR3 length equals 14 residues. The germline CDR1 and CDR2 sequences are SGHTA and FQGNSA. V gave up 5 bases and J gave up 2 bases, with 11 bases separating them. CDR3 DNA sequence: TGTGCCAGCAGCCCCGAGGACATCACAGATACGCAGTATTTT. Its protein is CASSPEDITDTQYF.

The J gene is TRBJ1-3, the V gene TRBV7-9, with TRBD1 as a possible D gene (6 bases). The CDR3 consists of 17 residues. Per germline, CDR1 SEHNR and CDR2 FQNEAQ (reference sequence). V was clipped by 5 bases and J by 1 base, with 18 bases between them. The CDR3 region is CASSNPTGFFSGNTIYF. Here the CDR3 DNA reads TGTGCCAGCAGCAATCCTACAGGGTTTTTTTCTGGAAACACCATATATTTT. Filled out from reference TRBV7-9 and TRBJ1-3, the complete variable domain reads DTGVSQNPRHKITKRGQNVTFRCDPISEHNRLYWYRQTLGQGPEFLTYFQNEAQLEKSRLLSDRFSAERPKGSFSTLEIQRTEQGDSAMYLCASSNPTGFFSGNTIYFGEGSWLTVV.

The chain links TRBV12-3 or TRBV12-4 to TRBJ2-7; 12 bases map to TRBD1. J lost 10 bases, V lost 6 bases, and 10 bases had no gene match. The CDR3 length is 14 residues. As DNA, the CDR3 is TGTGCCAGCAGCCACCGGGACAGGGGGCTGAGTCAGTACTTC. This codes for CASSHRDRGLSQYF.

The V and J genes are TRBV3-1 and TRBJ2-7; TRBD2 matches 9 bases. V trimming: 0 bases; J trimming: 5 bases; junction bases outside the gene matches: 11. The CDR3 spans 17 residues. Germline assignment: CDR1 LGHDT and CDR2 YNNKEL (reference sequence). The CDR3, as DNA: TGTGCCAGCAGCCAAGATCCCGCGGGGGGGCCTGACAACGAGCAGTACTTC. Amino acids: CASSQDPAGGPDNEQYF.

The chain combines TRBV10-3 with TRBJ2-1; D call uncertain. Trimming left V 2 bases short and J 1 base short, with 3 bases between. The CDR3 is 13 amino acids. CDR1 and CDR2 (germline): ENHRY, SYGVKD. The CDR3 DNA sequence: TGTGCCATCAGTGAGAGTTCCTACAATGAGCAGTTCTTC. It is translated as CAISESSYNEQFF.

V is TRBV2 and J is TRBJ2-1; 11 bases map to TRBD2. V shed 4 bases, J shed 0 bases, and the junction held 11 bases outside the gene matches. Looked up from germline, CDR1 is SNHLY and CDR2 is FYNNEI. The CDR3 contains 19 residues. The CDR3 loop reads CASSGGTSGFGSSYNEQFF. CDR3 DNA sequence: TGTGCCAGCAGTGGAGGGACTAGCGGATTCGGTAGCTCCTACAATGAGCAGTTCTTC.

This clonotype was counted once. The gene calls are TRBV29-1 and TRBJ1-2; D is possibly TRBD1 (5 bases). The CDR3 loop spans 13 amino acids. Germline loops: CDR1 SQVTM, CDR2 ANQGSEA. Trimming left V 7 bases short and J 6 bases short, with 18 bases between. The CDR3 region has the DNA TGCAGCGCCCGGGACGTCCCGAGGGATGGCTACACCTTC. Its protein product is CSARDVPRDGYTF. Supplemented by reference TRBV29-1 and TRBJ1-2, the full variable domain reads SAVISQKPSRDICQRGTSLTIQCQVDSQVTMMFWYRQQPGQSLTLIATANQGSEATYESGFVIDKFPISRPNLTFSTLTVSNMSPEDSSIYLCSARDVPRDGYTFGSGTRLTVV.

This clonotype was recorded once. This sequence joins TRBV20-1 and TRBJ2-7; 10 nucleotides match TRBD1. The V gene's germline CDR1 is DFQATT and CDR2 SNEGSKA (reference sequence). The CDR3 extends over 17 amino acids. The trim removed 6 bases at V and 2 bases at J, leaving 16 bases unmatched. CDR3 DNA sequence: TGCAGTGCCCCCGGGACAGGGGACTCCGTGGGTCCCTACGAGCAGTACTTC. Its protein product is CSAPGTGDSVGPYEQYF.

This CDR3 is CSVEDQVTSGEYEQYF. CDR3 nucleotides: TGCAGCGTTGAAGATCAAGTGACTAGCGGGGAATACGAGCAGTACTTC. The J gene is TRBJ2-7, the V gene TRBV29-1; 11 bases are shared with TRBD2. Germline assignment: CDR1 SQVTM and CDR2 ANQGSEA. With V trimmed by 0 bases and J by 4 bases, 8 bases remained unmatched. The CDR3 extends over 16 amino acids.

V usage is TRBV2 and J usage is TRBJ2-7; unclear D gene. Germline values: CDR1 SNHLY, CDR2 FYNNEI. Trimming shortened V by 7 bases and J by 3 bases, and 13 bases separated the two germline ends. CDR3 length equals 13 residues. CDR3 amino acids: CASKGSSVYEQYF. CDR3 DNA: TGTGCCAGCAAGGGCAGTTCCGTCTACGAGCAGTACTTC. The whole variable domain, remainder taken from reference TRBV2 and TRBJ2-7, is EPEVTQTPSHQVTQMGQEVILRCVPISNHLYFYWYRQILGQKVEFLVSFYNNEISEKSEIFDDQFSVERPDGSNFTLKIRSTKLEDSAMYFCASKGSSVYEQYFGPGTRLTVT.

The chain uses TRBV5-5 and TRBJ1-5; D uncertain. Germline CDR1 is SGHKS and CDR2 is YYEKEE (reference sequence). Between the trimmed V and J ends, which lost 1 base and 1 base, there was a span of 12 bases. The CDR3 sequence is 16 residues long. The chain's CDR3 is CASSLRTAPSNQPQHF. The CDR3 region has the DNA TGTGCCAGCAGCTTGAGGACCGCACCGAGCAATCAGCCCCAGCATTTT.